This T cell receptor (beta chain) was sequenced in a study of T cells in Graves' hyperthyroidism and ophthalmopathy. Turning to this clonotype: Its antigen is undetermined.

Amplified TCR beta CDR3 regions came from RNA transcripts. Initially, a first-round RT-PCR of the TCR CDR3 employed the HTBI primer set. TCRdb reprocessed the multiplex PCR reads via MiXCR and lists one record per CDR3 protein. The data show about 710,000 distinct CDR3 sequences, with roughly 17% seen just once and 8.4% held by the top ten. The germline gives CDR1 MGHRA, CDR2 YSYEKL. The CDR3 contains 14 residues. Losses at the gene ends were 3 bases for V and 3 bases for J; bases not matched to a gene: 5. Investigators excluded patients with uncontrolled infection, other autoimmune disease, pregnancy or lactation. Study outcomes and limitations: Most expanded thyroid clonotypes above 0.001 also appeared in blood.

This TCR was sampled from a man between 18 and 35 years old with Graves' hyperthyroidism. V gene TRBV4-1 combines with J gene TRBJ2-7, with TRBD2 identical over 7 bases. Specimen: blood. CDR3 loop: CASSQVAGDYEQYF. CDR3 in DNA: TGCGCCAGCAGCCAGGTAGCGGGTGACTACGAGCAGTACTTC.